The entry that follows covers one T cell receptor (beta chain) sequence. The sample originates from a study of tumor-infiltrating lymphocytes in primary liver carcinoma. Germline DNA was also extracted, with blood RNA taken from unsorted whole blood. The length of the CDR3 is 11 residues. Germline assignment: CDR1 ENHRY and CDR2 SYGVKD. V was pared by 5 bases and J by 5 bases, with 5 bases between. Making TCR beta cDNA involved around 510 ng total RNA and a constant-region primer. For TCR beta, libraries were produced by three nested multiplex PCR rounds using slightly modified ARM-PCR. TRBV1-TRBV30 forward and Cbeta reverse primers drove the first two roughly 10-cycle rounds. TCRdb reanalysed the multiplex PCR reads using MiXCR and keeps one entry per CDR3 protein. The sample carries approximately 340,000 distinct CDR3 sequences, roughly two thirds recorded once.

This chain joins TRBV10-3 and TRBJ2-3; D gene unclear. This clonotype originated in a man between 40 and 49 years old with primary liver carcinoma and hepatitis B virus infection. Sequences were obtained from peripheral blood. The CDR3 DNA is TGTGCCATCAGTCCGGGAGATACGCAGTATTTT. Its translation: CAISPGDTQYF.